The 30 T cell receptor beta chains given below trace back to one sample, sequenced in a study of cytomegalovirus exposure and HLA in healthy donors. Method: immunoSEQ multiplex PCR; TCRdb's copy keeps in-frame clones and lacks some. Altogether some 240,000 clones are present, more than 75% being singletons, with the ten largest covering 1% to 1.5%. Sequenced sample: PBMCs. The origin of the receptors is a woman aged 25 to 39 in good health and CMV-seropositive.

The genes are TRBV28 and TRBJ1-1; no reliable D call. CDR1 MDHEN and CDR2 SYDVKM come from the germline V gene. V was trimmed by 3 bases and J by 4 bases, leaving 9 bases between them. The CDR3 is 13 amino acids. In DNA, the CDR3 is TGTGCCAGCAGTTTGCAGGAGGCCACTGAAGCTTTCTTT. Translated, it gives CASSLQEATEAFF.

The CDR3 loop is CASSLVAGGGYTF. In DNA form, the CDR3 reads TGTGCCAGCAGCTTAGTCGCCGGTGGTGGCTACACCTTC. The chain links TRBV11-2 to TRBJ1-2; D is uncertain. V was clipped by 1 base and J by 7 bases, with 10 bases between them. CDR1 is SGHAT, CDR2 FQNNGV, per germline. The CDR3 length is 13 residues.

The V gene is TRBV7-3, the J gene TRBJ2-1, with 8 bases fitting TRBD2. CDR1 is SGHTA and CDR2 is FQGTGA in the germline V gene. J was trimmed by 4 bases and V by 0 bases; bases with no gene match: 2. This CDR3 region has 15 residues. CDR3: CASSLTSGTYNEQFF. Written as DNA, the CDR3 is TGTGCCAGCAGCTTAACTAGCGGGACTTACAATGAGCAGTTCTTC.

This sequence joins TRBV7-3 and TRBJ1-1; no definite D call. The CDR3 is 13 residues long. The V end was cut by 5 bases, the J end by 1 base, with 8 bases between. Germline lookup yields CDR1 SGHTA and CDR2 FQGTGA. The CDR3 sequence is CASSPSTNTEAFF. CDR3 nucleotide sequence: TGTGCCAGCAGCCCCAGTACGAACACTGAAGCTTTCTTT.

This clone has only a few counts. The chain is built from TRBV4-1 and TRBJ1-5; D unclear. CDR1 MGHRA and CDR2 YSYEKL come from the germline V gene. CDR3 length equals 13 residues. Trimming stripped 0 bases from V and 7 bases from J, with 7 bases between. For the CDR3, the DNA is TGCGCCAGCAGCCAAGATATGGAGCAGCCCCAGCATTTT. This translates into CASSQDMEQPQHF.

The genes are TRBV5-1 and TRBJ2-7; TRBD2 agrees at 9 bases. The germline V gene encodes CDR1 SGHRS and CDR2 YFSETQ. V was clipped by 0 bases and J by 3 bases; unmatched bases: 10. The CDR3 spans 17 residues. The CDR3 region is CASSLGLAGNPLYEQYF. The DNA for the CDR3 is TGCGCCAGCAGCTTGGGGCTAGCGGGAAATCCACTCTACGAGCAGTACTTC. Full variable domain (outside the CDR3, taken from reference TRBV5-1 and TRBJ2-7): KAGVTQTPRYLIKTRGQQVTLSCSPISGHRSVSWYQQTPGQGLQFLFEYFSETQRNKGNFPGRFSGRQFSNSRSEMNVSTLELGDSALYLCASSLGLAGNPLYEQYFGPGTRLTVT.

The chain is built from TRBV6-5 and TRBJ2-1; 9 bases map to TRBD2. Germline CDR1 MNHEY, CDR2 SVGAGI. Trimming removed 6 bases from V and 6 bases from J; junction bases left unmatched: 6. The CDR3 sequence is 14 residues long. The CDR3 region has the DNA TGTGCCAGCAGCTGGCGGGAGGGCCGCAATGAGCAGTTCTTC. Translating gives CASSWREGRNEQFF.

The V and J genes are TRBV27 and TRBJ2-2; 8 bases agree with TRBD2. V gave up 3 bases and J gave up 3 bases; unmatched junction bases: 9. Per germline, CDR1 MNHEY and CDR2 SMNVEV (reference sequence). The CDR3 consists of 17 residues. As DNA, the CDR3 is TGTGCCAGCAGTTTTTCGAAGCGGGAGTGGTACACCGGGGAGCTGTTTTTT. It codes for CASSFSKREWYTGELFF.

The chain joins TRBV5-1 to TRBJ2-2; no definite D call. V lost 3 bases and J 2 bases, leaving 11 bases between the germline ends. The CDR3 totals 15 residues. From germline, CDR1 is SGHRS and CDR2 YFSETQ. CDR3: CASSSTPSNTGELFF. The CDR3 DNA follows: TGCGCCAGCAGCTCGACACCTTCAAACACCGGGGAGCTGTTTTTT.

The gene calls are TRBV4-2 and TRBJ2-7; 10 bases fit TRBD2. The CDR3 spans 15 residues. Looked up from germline, CDR1 is LGHNA and CDR2 is YNFKEQ. The J segment lost 2 bases and the V segment lost 4 bases, leaving 5 bases of the junction unmatched. The CDR3 sequence: CASSPTSGPPYEQYF. The CDR3 DNA follows: TGTGCCAGCAGCCCGACTAGCGGGCCTCCCTACGAGCAGTACTTC.

The J gene is TRBJ2-5, the V gene TRBV10-3; D is undetermined. CDR1 is ENHRY and CDR2 is SYGVKD in the germline V gene. CDR3 size: 14 residues. V was clipped by 3 bases and J by 5 bases, with 13 bases between them. The CDR3 protein is CAISDLETRETQYF. CDR3 bases: TGTGCCATCAGTGATCTCGAAACTCGGGAGACCCAGTACTTC.

The chain is built from TRBV6-5 and TRBJ1-5; D is unclear. The ends were cut back, 6 bases at V and 8 bases at J, with 11 bases in the middle. This CDR3 is 12 amino acids long. Germline CDR1 reads MNHEY; CDR2 reads SVGAGI. This chain's CDR3 is CASSPRVEPQHF. The CDR3, as DNA: TGTGCCAGCAGCCCTCGTGTCGAGCCCCAGCATTTT.

The chain is built from TRBV7-9 and TRBJ2-3; 8 positions match TRBD2. The CDR3 extends over 16 amino acids. Germline V gives CDR1 SEHNR, CDR2 FQNEAQ (reference sequence). With 5 bases clipped from V and 2 bases from J, the junction kept 9 bases outside the gene matches. The CDR3 sequence: CASSPPSGRYTDTQYF. Written as DNA, the CDR3 is TGTGCCAGCAGCCCCCCGAGCGGGAGATACACAGATACGCAGTATTTT.

This clone has only a few counts. The V gene is TRBV27, the J gene TRBJ2-3; TRBD2 matches at 7 bases. CDR1 is MNHEY, CDR2 SMNVEV, per germline (reference sequence). CDR3 length equals 14 residues. With V trimmed by 2 bases and J by 4 bases, 3 bases remained unmatched. The CDR3 nucleotides read TGTGCCAGCAGTTTAACCCGGGGGGCAGATACGCAGTATTTT. Translating it yields CASSLTRGADTQYF.

The V call is TRBV29-1, the J call TRBJ1-3, with D maybe TRBD1 (6 bases). Trimming left V 6 bases short and J 0 bases short, with 12 bases between. Germline V CDR1 and CDR2: SQVTM, ANQGSEA. The CDR3 loop spans 14 amino acids. CDR3 residues: CSVRSTGSGNTIYF. Written as DNA, the CDR3 is TGCAGCGTCCGATCGACAGGCTCTGGAAACACCATATATTTT.

The rearrangement links TRBV2 to TRBJ1-5; TRBD1 aligns across 8 bases. The CDR3 is 14 residues long. V dropped 7 bases and J dropped 2; count of bases not matched to a gene: 4. The germline gives CDR1 SNHLY, CDR2 FYNNEI. The CDR3 region has the DNA TGTGCCAGCACGTCGGACAGGGGCAATCAGCCCCAGCATTTT. Translating gives CASTSDRGNQPQHF.

The chain joins TRBV11-2 to TRBJ1-1; D is perhaps TRBD1 (6 bases). Per the germline V gene, CDR1 is SGHAT and CDR2 is FQNNGV. This CDR3 contains 14 residues. V dropped 3 bases and J dropped 5 bases, with 13 bases sitting between them. CDR3 residues: CASSLRGWETEAFF. CDR3 nucleotides: TGTGCCAGCAGCTTGAGGGGGTGGGAGACTGAAGCTTTCTTT.

This chain uses TRBV7-2 with TRBJ2-5; D not certain. Germline CDR1 and CDR2: SGHTA and FQGNSA. CDR3 size: 16 residues. V gave up 0 bases and J gave up 2 bases, with 13 bases separating them. CDR3 amino acids: CASSLAWAGPQETQYF. In DNA, the CDR3 is TGTGCCAGCAGCTTAGCGTGGGCAGGTCCACAAGAGACCCAGTACTTC.

A remark on this clone: Distinct nucleotide sequences in the sample also encode this CDR3. The rearrangement links TRBV19 to TRBJ2-7; 8 nucleotides agree with TRBD1. The CDR3 totals 12 residues. Per germline, CDR1 LNHDA and CDR2 SQIVND (reference sequence). Germline trimming cut 6 bases from V and 4 bases from J; bases unmatched to any gene: 2. This CDR3 is CASSDRGYEQYF. CDR3 bases: TGTGCCAGTAGCGACAGGGGTTACGAGCAGTACTTC.

The genes are TRBV5-6 and TRBJ1-2; weak D call: TRBD1 (6 bases). The V gene's germline CDR1 is SGHDT and CDR2 YYEEEE. This CDR3 is 12 amino acids long. V was cut by 0 bases and J by 12 bases, with 12 bases left in between. The CDR3 DNA follows: TGTGCCAGCAGCTTGGCCCCAGGGGCGAACACCTTC. The encoded protein is CASSLAPGANTF.

The chain couples TRBV5-4 to TRBJ1-2; D perhaps matches TRBD1 (6 bases). CDR1 SGHNT and CDR2 YYREEE come from the germline V gene (reference sequence). This CDR3 is built from 14 residues. V lost 4 bases and J lost 5, with 15 bases in between. CDR3: CASSSGQNVYGYTF. CDR3 DNA: TGTGCCAGCAGCAGTGGACAGAACGTATATGGCTACACCTTC.

The chain joins TRBV5-1 to TRBJ1-2; TRBD1 matches at 7 bases. This CDR3 region has 14 residues. Germline V gene data show CDR1 as SGHRS and CDR2 as YFSETQ. Trimming at V came to 0 bases and at J to 6 bases, leaving 5 bases not matched to a gene. In nucleotides, the CDR3 is TGCGCCAGCAGCTTGGGAGGGACAGATCATGGCTACACCTTC. Protein sequence: CASSLGGTDHGYTF.

With regard to this clone: Other DNA sequences within the sample encode an identical CDR3. The V gene is TRBV30, the J gene TRBJ2-1; D is ambiguous. CDR3 length: 12 amino acids. Trimming took off 2 bases at V and 1 base at J, with 3 bases between the two ends. Germline V gene data show CDR1 as GTSNPN and CDR2 as SVGIG (reference sequence). DNA of the CDR3: TGTGCCTGGAGTCCGTCCTACAATGAGCAGTTCTTC. Encoded protein: CAWSPSYNEQFF.

The chain recombines TRBV6-1 with TRBJ2-7, with 9 bases that match TRBD2. The V gene's germline CDR1 is MNHNS and CDR2 SASEGT. There are 13 residues in the CDR3. Trimming removed 6 bases from V and 6 bases from J; junction bases left unmatched: 6. The CDR3 loop is CASRGTSLGEQYF. DNA of the CDR3: TGTGCCAGCAGGGGGACTAGCTTGGGCGAGCAGTACTTC.

The genes are TRBV28 and TRBJ2-5; 10 bases are shared with TRBD2. Germline values: CDR1 MDHEN, CDR2 SYDVKM. The junction had 7 bases not matched to a gene; V was cut back by 2 bases and J by 4 bases. The CDR3 runs 16 residues. CDR3 residues: CASSLPSGRARETQYF. The CDR3 nucleotides read TGTGCCAGCAGTTTACCGAGCGGGAGGGCCCGAGAGACCCAGTACTTC.

This clone was detected a few times. V gene TRBV25-1 combines with J gene TRBJ2-7; 7 bases are a match to TRBD1. The CDR3 runs 11 residues. J was trimmed by 4 bases and V by 11 bases; bases with no gene match: 5. Germline V gives CDR1 MGHDK, CDR2 SYGVNS. CDR3 DNA sequence: TGTGCCGCAGGGACAGAGTACGAGCAGTACTTC. Its protein is CAAGTEYEQYF.

V usage is TRBV6-5 and J usage is TRBJ2-3, with 10 bases lining up with TRBD2. The CDR3 is 15 residues long. J lost 2 bases, V lost 6 bases, and 5 bases had no gene match. CDR1 is MNHEY, CDR2 SVGAGI, per germline. CDR3 sequence: CASSAGTSATDTQYF. The CDR3 DNA reads as TGTGCCAGCAGCGCCGGGACTAGCGCCACAGATACGCAGTATTTT.

CDR3 region: CASSPGTGPGNTIYF. DNA for the CDR3: TGTGCCAGCAGCCCCGGGACAGGGCCTGGAAACACCATATATTTT. The chain joins TRBV5-4 to TRBJ1-3, with 9 bases identical to TRBD1. With 4 bases clipped from V and 2 bases from J, the junction kept 4 bases outside the gene matches. CDR3 length: 15 amino acids. Germline-derived CDR1 and CDR2 are SGHNT and YYREEE (reference sequence).

Here the CDR3 DNA reads TGTGCCAGCAGCCCCTTACAGGGAATCTATGGCTACACCTTC. Residues: CASSPLQGIYGYTF. This chain connects TRBV27 to TRBJ1-2, with a tentative D call TRBD1 (6 bases). Germline V gives CDR1 MNHEY, CDR2 SMNVEV (reference sequence). This CDR3 contains 14 residues. The V and J ends lost 6 bases and 4 bases respectively, with 15 bases between them.

This clone has a handful of counts. The chain uses TRBV5-6 and TRBJ2-7, with D possibly being TRBD2 (5 bases). The germline CDR1 and CDR2 sequences are SGHDT and YYEEEE. This CDR3 spans 14 amino acids. Trimming removed 1 base at V and 2 bases at J, with 10 bases between. This CDR3 reads CASSLYGVAYEQYF. The CDR3 DNA reads TGTGCCAGCAGCTTGTACGGGGTTGCCTACGAGCAGTACTTC.